This T cell receptor (beta chain) was recovered during a study of Tregs in tolerant kidney transplant recipients (dated by TCRdb to the late 2010s). As for the study more broadly: The study used TCRbeta sequencing to identify donor-specific regulatory T cells before combined kidney and bone marrow transplantation, then tracked those cells after transplant. General findings and caveats noted by the study authors: The most biologically relevant and donor-specific TCRbeta repertoire appeared to be identified by expanding Tregs with activated donor B cells. In tolerant patients, donor-specific Tregs expanded more than Tregs overall, which suggests antigen-driven rather than nonspecific expansion. PCR primers changed over time for some patients, so nucleotide-level comparison across those patients' samples was not possible. Because the study included only a small number of patients, the results must be confirmed in larger populations and under other immunosuppression protocols. Biological reproducibility was not examined directly, but technical replication error appeared to be minimal.

Trimmed from V: 6 bases; trimmed from J: 0 bases; junction bases lacking a gene match: 16. The germline V gene supplies CDR1 SNHLY and CDR2 FYNNEI. The cysteine opens and the phenylalanine closes a CDR3 of 19 amino acids. The DNA shown is the part of the CDR3 that was read: 48 bases, in frame from base 1. On this clone itself: This receptor's antigen is unknown. With the read ending 3 residues before the CDR3 end, the germline J gene is used to fill in that end.

For TCRbeta CDR3 sequencing, genomic DNA from the sorted cells was extracted using the QIAGEN DNeasy Blood and Tissue Kit. High-throughput TCRbeta CDR3 sequencing was carried out commercially through immunoSEQ, with PCR amplification with bias correction and internal controls included. The study's processing was this. Unique productive TCRbeta sequences were defined by CDR3 nucleotide sequence where primers matched, otherwise by CDR3 amino acid sequence with Vbeta and Jbeta genes. Sorting error was corrected by removing sequences shared between sorted populations at a frequency ratio of 2:1 or less, and the remaining shared sequences were assigned to the higher population. Sequences were defined as donor-reactive when expanded at least 5-fold in CFSE-low cells versus unstimulated cells and present at a frequency of at least 0.01% in CFSE-low cells. Repertoire divergence was quantified by Jensen-Shannon divergence calculated from the top 100 TCRbeta sequences ranked by frequency. For samples with multiple sequencing runs, sorting error was corrected in each run separately before the runs were combined. Sourced from immuneACCESS, this table was stored by TCRdb with only in-frame sequences that have V and J called. A share of the clones is absent; for the studies checked, an unresolved V gene accounts for under half, and the remainder has no known explanation. Clone size and V and J calls were adopted from that table, with D and trimming inferred from the DNA. The sample table holds roughly 25,000 clones. Roughly 4% of the sample comes from the top ten.

Sample time point, as interpreted from the label and publication: 6 months after combined kidney and bone marrow transplant. The transplants used related donors with nonmyeloablative bone marrow transplantation, and mixed chimerism in the human trials was transient. Thawed PBMCs were FACS-sorted into unstimulated Tregs (CD4+CD25+CD127-), CD4+ non-Tregs (CD4+CD25-), CD4 cells and CD8 cells. Several combined kidney and bone marrow transplant recipients from the ITN036ST trial were included as patients, and samples were available only from these trial subjects. Healthy control blood was separated into PBMCs by Ficoll density gradient and cryopreserved, and patient PBMCs were collected both before and after transplant.

The starting material was CD4+ T cells from blood (PBMCs), obtained 6 months after the transplant. This chain is built from TRBV2 and TRBJ2-3, with 9 bases matching TRBD2. This clonotype originated in a human patient who received a combined kidney and bone marrow transplant. Following a transplant, a fraction of the T cells may be traceable to the graft donor. The CDR3 region has the sequence CASREGKGSGGTSTDTQYF. The CDR3 DNA, read in part, is TGTGCCAGCAGGGAGGGGAAGGGTAGCGGGGGAACTAGCACAGATACG.